The entry below gives a single TCR beta chain sequence along with its context. V lost 4 bases and J lost 2, with 7 bases in between. CDR3 length: 13 amino acids. Germline V CDR1 and CDR2: SGHTA, FQGTGA. Here immunoSEQ multiplex PCR was the method, and the copy in TCRdb shows in-frame clones only, minus some. The sample consists of 40,000 or so clones, about 91% of them appearing once. This entry is derived from a study of T cell changes during pregnancy in multiple sclerosis. The specimen comprised CD4+ T cells from peripheral blood mononuclear cells, sampled in the third trimester of pregnancy. The clonotype comes from a female donor in good health, enrolled as a control in a pregnancy study. This chain uses TRBV7-3 with TRBJ2-3, with D uncertain. CDR3 region: CASSSGPTDTQYF. As DNA, the CDR3 is TGTGCCAGCAGCTCAGGTCCCACAGATACGCAGTATTTT.